This entry describes one T cell receptor beta chain. The antigen is undetermined. These data originate in a study of cytomegalovirus exposure and HLA in healthy donors. The PCR used 60 Vbeta and 13 Jbeta primers. Method: immunoSEQ multiplex PCR; TCRdb's copy keeps in-frame clones and lacks some. Across 200,000 to 250,000 clones, the top ten clones capture around 0.95% of the sample. Findings and caveats of the study: It was only CMV serostatus that was available as immune exposure information.

The source material was PBMCs. This sequence was found in a woman in her twenties or thirties in good health and CMV-seropositive.

The CDR3 here is CASSSRDNDYEQYF. The DNA of the CDR3 is TGTGCCAGCAGCTCACGGGACAACGACTACGAGCAGTACTTC. The V gene is TRBV9, the J gene TRBJ2-7; D perhaps matches TRBD1 (6 bases). Germline V gives CDR1 SGDLS, CDR2 YYNGEE. This CDR3 comprises 14 residues. The ends were cut back, 4 bases at V and 3 bases at J, with 14 bases in the middle.